A selection of T cell receptor beta chains follows, all from one sample in a study of blood T cell repertoires in COVID-19. TCRdb keeps only in-frame clones here, not all; method: immunoSEQ multiplex PCR. This sample has some 26,000 clones, with approximately 68% found just once. Specimen: peripheral blood. All receptors derive from a woman of 80 years or more with acute or convalescent COVID-19. The CDR3 runs from the conserved cysteine through the conserved F or W. The D gene is left open where the match is weak. Rows may omit the clone size; those that give it use once, few, many or a size class.

D gene: .
clone size: .
J gene: TRBJ1-5
V gene: TRBV7-2
CDR3 protein: CASSRPGDPQHF
CDR3 DNA: TGTGCCAGCAGCCGTCCCGGGGATCCCCAGCATTTT

D gene: TRBD1
clone size: .
J gene: TRBJ1-2
V gene: TRBV2
CDR3 protein: CASSEGQGGWGDGYTF
CDR3 DNA: TGTGCCAGCAGCGAGGGACAGGGCGGGTGGGGTGATGGCTACACCTTC

D gene: TRBD1
clone size: .
J gene: TRBJ1-5
V gene: TRBV3-1/TRBV3-2
CDR3 protein: CASSQEGQHNQPQHF
CDR3 DNA: TGTGCCAGCAGCCAAGAGGGACAGCACAATCAGCCCCAGCATTTT

D gene: .
clone size: once
J gene: TRBJ1-1
V gene: TRBV30
CDR3 protein: CAWTGRTEAFF
CDR3 DNA: TGTGCCTGGACAGGGCGCACTGAAGCTTTCTTT

D gene: .
clone size: .
J gene: TRBJ1-2
V gene: TRBV29-1
CDR3 protein: CSVGWGENGYTF
CDR3 DNA: TGCAGCGTTGGATGGGGGGAGAATGGCTACACCTTC

D gene: .
clone size: few
J gene: TRBJ1-3
V gene: TRBV6-6
CDR3 protein: CASSQQRGSGNTIYF
CDR3 DNA: TGTGCCAGCAGCCAACAGCGGGGCTCTGGAAACACCATATATTTT

D gene: TRBD2
clone size: .
J gene: TRBJ2-1
V gene: TRBV4-3
CDR3 protein: CASSQDVRSGRFNEQFF
CDR3 DNA: TGCGCCAGCAGCCAAGATGTCCGTAGCGGGAGGTTCAATGAGCAGTTCTTC

D gene: TRBD1
clone size: .
J gene: TRBJ2-7
V gene: TRBV4-3
CDR3 protein: CASSQAFGQGAWEQYF
CDR3 DNA: TGCGCCAGCAGCCAAGCGTTCGGACAGGGGGCTTGGGAGCAGTACTTC

D gene: TRBD1
clone size: .
J gene: TRBJ2-7
V gene: TRBV3-1/TRBV3-2
CDR3 protein: CASKGTGASEQYF
CDR3 DNA: TGTGCCTCCAAAGGGACAGGGGCGTCCGAGCAGTACTTC

D gene: .
clone size: .
J gene: TRBJ2-3
V gene: TRBV3-1/TRBV3-2
CDR3 protein: CASSQWRRDTDTQYF
CDR3 DNA: TGTGCCAGCAGCCAATGGCGGAGGGACACAGATACGCAGTATTTT

D gene: TRBD2
clone size: .
J gene: TRBJ2-3
V gene: TRBV30
CDR3 protein: CAWSLGLGLDTQYF
CDR3 DNA: TGTGCCTGGAGTCTGGGACTAGGGCTAGATACGCAGTATTTT

D gene: .
clone size: .
J gene: TRBJ1-1
V gene: TRBV19
CDR3 protein: CASSIGPENTEAFF
CDR3 DNA: TGTGCCAGTAGTATAGGTCCAGAGAACACTGAAGCTTTCTTT